The 31 T cell receptor beta chains listed next were all sequenced from one sample in a study of cytomegalovirus exposure and HLA in healthy donors. The data were produced by immunoSEQ multiplex PCR, yet TCRdb's version contains in-frame clones alone and is incomplete. The table lists about 120,000 clones, approximately 88% of them singletons. The sequencing sample was made of PBMCs. The receptors come from a woman between 18 and 30 years old in good health and CMV-seronegative.

This rearrangement joins TRBV19 to TRBJ1-1; 7 bases fit TRBD1. Trimming cost V 4 bases and J 1 base; bases outside gene matches: 9. Per the germline V gene, CDR1 is LNHDA and CDR2 is SQIVND (reference sequence). There are 16 residues in the CDR3. CDR3 sequence reads: CASSTPRDRKNTEAFF. CDR3 in DNA: TGTGCCAGTAGTACGCCCCGGGACAGAAAGAACACTGAAGCTTTCTTT.

This chain uses TRBV15 with TRBJ1-5; TRBD1 matches at 11 bases. V trimming: 5 bases; J trimming: 9 bases; junction bases outside the gene matches: 12. The CDR3 runs 16 residues. From germline, CDR1 is LNHNV and CDR2 YYDKDF (reference sequence). CDR3 DNA sequence: TGTGCCACCAGCCAACGGACAGGGGGCGCCTTATGGCCCCAGCATTTT. This encodes CATSQRTGGALWPQHF.

This chain links TRBV6-5 with TRBJ1-2; 9 nucleotides line up with TRBD1. CDR1 is MNHEY, CDR2 SVGAGI, per germline. Losses at the gene ends were 5 bases for V and 4 bases for J; bases not matched to a gene: 8. The CDR3 is made up of 15 amino acids. The CDR3 DNA sequence: TGTGCCAGCAGTGTCGCCGGGACAGGGCCCTATGGCTACACCTTC. The encoded protein is CASSVAGTGPYGYTF.

This chain uses TRBV12-1 with TRBJ2-3; the D segment call TRBD2 is taken from the table without a DNA check. TRBV12-1 has pseudogene status. The CDR3 has 14 amino acids. Here the CDR3 reads CASRPSGITDTQYF. The CDR3 nucleotides read TGTGCCAGCAGGCCTAGTGGCATCACAGATACGCAGTATTTT.

The chain links TRBV19 to TRBJ1-2; D is undetermined. V was shortened by 5 bases and J by 4 bases, with 20 bases between the two germline ends. CDR3 length equals 16 residues. The germline V gene encodes CDR1 LNHDA and CDR2 SQIVND (reference sequence). The CDR3 nucleotides are TGTGCCAGTAGTGGGAGTGGACGTCTCCGGGGCTATGGCTACACCTTC. As protein: CASSGSGRLRGYGYTF.

The rearrangement joins TRBV6-5 to TRBJ2-6; no definite D call. This CDR3 region has 14 residues. The V end lost 6 bases, the J end lost 3 bases, and 9 bases lay between the germline ends. Per germline, CDR1 MNHEY and CDR2 SVGAGI. The chain's CDR3 is CASSLNNGANVLTF. CDR3 DNA sequence: TGTGCCAGCAGCCTTAATAATGGGGCCAACGTCCTGACTTTC.

This sequence joins TRBV30 and TRBJ1-1; TRBD1 might be the D (5 bases). CDR1 GTSNPN and CDR2 SVGIG come from the germline V gene (reference sequence). V lost 3 bases, J lost 2 bases, and 13 bases lay in between. This CDR3 comprises 14 residues. CDR3 sequence (DNA): TGTGCCTGGAGCGCCCACAGGAGAAACACTGAAGCTTTCTTT. Translating gives CAWSAHRRNTEAFF.

The rearrangement joins TRBV11-3 to TRBJ1-2, with D uncertain. Between the trimmed V and J ends, which lost 4 bases and 8 bases, there was a span of 14 bases. Germline V lookup: CDR1 SGHNT, CDR2 YENEEA. The CDR3 contains 13 residues. The CDR3 spells CASSSSLNPGYTF. In DNA form, the CDR3 reads TGTGCCAGCAGCTCCTCCCTAAATCCCGGCTACACCTTC.

The V call is TRBV6-4, the J call TRBJ2-7; TRBD2 is a possible D gene (6 bases). Between the trimmed V and J ends, which lost 0 bases and 6 bases, there was a span of 33 bases. Germline CDR1 reads MRHNA; CDR2 reads SNTAGT. CDR3 length: 21 amino acids. CDR3 in DNA: TGTGCCAGCAGTGACTCGATCGAAGGGTCGCCGCGCGGGGAGTTGATACGCGAGCAGTACTTC. The encoded protein is CASSDSIEGSPRGELIREQYF.

The chain is built from TRBV4-1 and TRBJ2-7; D possibly corresponds to TRBD1 (5 bases). CDR3 length equals 14 residues. Germline V CDR1 and CDR2: MGHRA, YSYEKL. The germline V and J ends were trimmed by 6 bases and 1 base, with 13 bases remaining between them. The CDR3 sequence is CASSPWGGSYEQYF. As DNA, the CDR3 is TGCGCCAGCAGTCCCTGGGGCGGTTCCTACGAGCAGTACTTC.

The chain recombines TRBV29-1 with TRBJ1-3; 7 bases align to TRBD1. This CDR3 has 19 residues. After removal of 6 bases from V and 0 bases from J, the junction contained 20 bases not matched to a gene. Germline lookup yields CDR1 SQVTM and CDR2 ANQGSEA. The CDR3 region has the DNA TGCAGCGTCGCCCTTGGGACAGAGCAACCAATCAGCTCTGGAAACACCATATATTTT. Translating it yields CSVALGTEQPISSGNTIYF.

This chain links TRBV7-9 with TRBJ2-5; TRBD1 aligns across 9 bases. The CDR3 covers 16 residues. CDR1 is SEHNR, CDR2 FQNEAQ, per germline (reference sequence). V lost 5 bases and J lost 7; bases outside the gene matches: 14. This chain's CDR3 is CASSPTRQGGLRTQYF. CDR3 nucleotides: TGTGCCAGCAGCCCGACGAGACAGGGGGGCCTTAGGACCCAGTACTTC.

The V call is TRBV11-1, the J call TRBJ2-1; D perhaps matches TRBD1 (6 bases). This CDR3 is built from 13 residues. V lost 6 bases to trimming and J lost 5 bases, with 11 bases between them. Looked up from germline, CDR1 is SGHAT and CDR2 is FQDESV (reference sequence). The CDR3 reads CASRRTVNNEQFF. DNA of the CDR3: TGTGCCAGCAGGAGGACAGTGAACAATGAGCAGTTCTTC.

This clone has a single count. An end of the junction differs from the germline gene, which may be a read error. The J gene is TRBJ2-7, the V gene TRBV7-2; 10 bases fit TRBD2. Germline assignment: CDR1 SGHTA and CDR2 FQGNSA. The CDR3 has 14 residues. Here the CDR3 DNA reads TGTGCCAGCAGCCTAGCGGGAGTCGACTACGAGCAGTACTTC. This sequence encodes CASSLAGVDYEQYF.

The gene calls are TRBV18 and TRBJ1-2; possibly TRBD1 for D (5 bases). The CDR3 spans 13 residues. V was pared by 5 bases and J by 4 bases, with 11 bases between. Germline V gene data show CDR1 as KGHSH and CDR2 as LQKENI. The CDR3 DNA reads as TGTGCCAGCTCAGCGACAGCGACCTATGGCTACACCTTC. Its protein is CASSATATYGYTF. The full variable domain, its missing parts supplied by reference TRBV18 and TRBJ1-2, is NAGVMQNPRHLVRRRGQEARLRCSPMKGHSHVYWYRQLPEEGLKFMVYLQKENIIDESGMPKERFSAEFPKEGPSILRIQQVVRGDSAAYFCASSATATYGYTFGSGTRLTVV.

This clone has more than one count but fewer than ten. CDR3 region: CASSLGGGANYGYTF. The CDR3 nucleotides read TGTGCCAGCAGCTTAGGGGGAGGAGCTAACTATGGCTACACCTTC. The chain joins TRBV7-9 to TRBJ1-2, with D unresolved. The CDR3 length is 15 residues. Germline-derived CDR1 and CDR2 are SEHNR and FQNEAQ (reference sequence). V lost 1 base and J 0 bases, leaving 9 bases between the germline ends. The variable domain in full, completed from reference TRBV7-9 and TRBJ1-2, reads DTGVSQNPRHKITKRGQNVTFRCDPISEHNRLYWYRQTLGQGPEFLTYFQNEAQLEKSRLLSDRFSAERPKGSFSTLEIQRTEQGDSAMYLCASSLGGGANYGYTFGSGTRLTVV.

The DNA of the CDR3 is TGTGCCAGCAGTTCCGGGGACATATACAATGAGCAGTTCTTC. Its translation is CASSSGDIYNEQFF. The V and J genes are TRBV6-5 and TRBJ2-1; maybe TRBD1 (6 bases). Germline CDR1 reads MNHEY; CDR2 reads SVGAGI. The CDR3 is made up of 14 amino acids. The V gene lost 4 bases and the J gene lost 4 bases, with 11 bases spanning the gap.

The chain links TRBV25-1 to TRBJ2-5; TRBD2 is a possible D gene (6 bases). The CDR3 extends over 13 amino acids. V shed 4 bases and J shed 4 bases, with 10 bases lying between them. Germline CDR1 MGHDK, CDR2 SYGVNS. The CDR3 loop reads CASSAPGVETQYF. In DNA form, the CDR3 reads TGTGCCAGCAGTGCCCCGGGGGTAGAGACCCAGTACTTC.

The gene calls are TRBV18 and TRBJ1-3; D perhaps matches TRBD1 (5 bases). From germline, CDR1 is KGHSH and CDR2 LQKENI. This CDR3 has 15 residues. V gave up 2 bases and J gave up 1 base, with 9 bases separating them. In DNA, the CDR3 is TGTGCCAGCTCACCATATTCAGGGTCTGGAAACACCATATATTTT. The encoded protein is CASSPYSGSGNTIYF.

The V and J genes are TRBV19 and TRBJ1-4, with a tentative D call TRBD1 (5 bases). This CDR3 contains 14 residues. The V end was cut by 8 bases, the J end by 5 bases, with 15 bases between. In germline, CDR1 is LNHDA, CDR2 SQIVND (reference sequence). Here the CDR3 DNA reads TGTGCCAGTGGACAAAAGGGGTCCAATGAAAAACTGTTTTTT. As protein: CASGQKGSNEKLFF.

V usage is TRBV5-1 and J usage is TRBJ1-2, with no clear D. The CDR3 is made up of 14 amino acids. With 0 bases removed from V and 6 bases from J, the gap between germline ends came to 12 bases. Germline assignment: CDR1 SGHRS and CDR2 YFSETQ. The CDR3 region has the DNA TGCGCCAGCAGCTTGGATAACAGTTCGGATGGCTACACCTTC. Protein product: CASSLDNSSDGYTF.

In DNA form, the CDR3 reads TGTGCCAGCACCCCCCGTGGCACAGATACGCAGTATTTT. It translates to CASTPRGTDTQYF. The chain links TRBV27 to TRBJ2-3; D not resolved. The germline V gene has CDR1 MNHEY and CDR2 SMNVEV (reference sequence). This CDR3 contains 13 residues. V lost 7 bases to trimming and J lost 1 base, with 9 bases between them.

Only one count was recorded for this clone. V gene TRBV30 combines with J gene TRBJ2-1; D might be TRBD2 (6 bases). Germline loops: CDR1 GTSNPN, CDR2 SVGIG (reference sequence). The CDR3 totals 14 residues. With 3 bases removed from V and 4 bases from J, the gap between germline ends came to 13 bases. The DNA of the CDR3 is TGTGCCTGGAGCCAGGCGGGACCGTACAATGAGCAGTTCTTC. Residues: CAWSQAGPYNEQFF.

The chain links TRBV5-6 to TRBJ1-2; no clear D. This CDR3 is built from 15 residues. Between the trimmed V and J ends, which lost 1 base and 6 bases, there was a span of 16 bases. The germline CDR1 and CDR2 sequences are SGHDT and YYEEEE. CDR3 DNA sequence: TGTGCCAGCAGCTTGTTGAGGGCAGCGGTCGATGGCTACACCTTC. Translating gives CASSLLRAAVDGYTF.

This chain connects TRBV7-9 to TRBJ2-5; 7 bases line up with TRBD2. The CDR3 runs to 16 residues. V shed 5 bases, J shed 6 bases, and the junction held 15 bases outside the gene matches. The V gene's germline CDR1 is SEHNR and CDR2 FQNEAQ (reference sequence). The CDR3 nucleotides read TGTGCCAGCAGCCCTCTCGAGGGAGGGCCTATAAAGACCCAGTACTTC. The encoded protein is CASSPLEGGPIKTQYF. Full variable domain (missing parts from reference TRBV7-9 and TRBJ2-5): DTGVSQNPRHKITKRGQNVTFRCDPISEHNRLYWYRQTLGQGPEFLTYFQNEAQLEKSRLLSDRFSAERPKGSFSTLEIQRTEQGDSAMYLCASSPLEGGPIKTQYFGPGTRLLVL.

The chain joins TRBV7-2 to TRBJ2-3; D might be TRBD1 (5 bases). The germline V gene encodes CDR1 SGHTA and CDR2 FQGNSA. The CDR3 consists of 13 residues. The germline V and J ends were trimmed by 5 bases and 4 bases, with 10 bases remaining between them. CDR3: CASSVQVSDTQYF. Written as DNA, the CDR3 is TGTGCCAGCAGCGTACAGGTGTCAGATACGCAGTATTTT.

The chain uses TRBV6-5 and TRBJ2-7, with 9 bases matching TRBD1. The CDR3 extends over 15 amino acids. V was pared by 2 bases and J by 2 bases, with 4 bases of the junction left unmatched. Germline values: CDR1 MNHEY, CDR2 SVGAGI. CDR3 nucleotide sequence: TGTGCCAGCAGTTACGAGACAGGGGGTGCCTACGAGCAGTACTTC. It specifies CASSYETGGAYEQYF.

The CDR3 DNA is TGTGCCAGCAGCCCGGGGACAGGAAGTAATGAAAAACTGTTTTTT. Its protein is CASSPGTGSNEKLFF. This chain connects TRBV7-8 to TRBJ1-4, with 8 bases matching TRBD1. CDR1 is SGHVS and CDR2 is FQNEAQ in the germline V gene. This CDR3 contains 15 residues. V shed 5 bases and J 4 bases; nucleotides not matched to a gene: 6.

V gene TRBV7-9 combines with J gene TRBJ2-1, with 10 bases lining up with TRBD2. This CDR3 is 18 amino acids long. Unmatched junction bases numbered 8, after V lost 3 bases and J lost 0 bases. Germline V lookup: CDR1 SEHNR, CDR2 FQNEAQ (reference sequence). The CDR3 is CASSFLRSGRASYNEQFF. The CDR3 nucleotides are TGTGCCAGCAGCTTTCTGAGAAGCGGGAGGGCCTCCTACAATGAGCAGTTCTTC.

The rearrangement uses TRBV10-3 and TRBJ2-7, with 14 bases aligning to TRBD2. This CDR3 spans 15 amino acids. V lost 5 bases and J lost 1; bases outside the gene matches: 1. The germline V gene encodes CDR1 ENHRY and CDR2 SYGVKD. CDR3 loop: CAISRTSGRSYEQYF. DNA of the CDR3: TGTGCCATCAGTCGGACTAGCGGGAGGTCCTACGAGCAGTACTTC.

The chain uses TRBV28 and TRBJ1-5, with D possibly being TRBD1 (5 bases). The CDR3 is 14 amino acids. Per the germline V gene, CDR1 is MDHEN and CDR2 is SYDVKM. Trimming left V 5 bases short and J 0 bases short, with 8 bases between. In DNA, the CDR3 is TGTGCCAGCAGTCAGGGTTATAGCAATCAGCCCCAGCATTTT. Amino acid sequence: CASSQGYSNQPQHF.